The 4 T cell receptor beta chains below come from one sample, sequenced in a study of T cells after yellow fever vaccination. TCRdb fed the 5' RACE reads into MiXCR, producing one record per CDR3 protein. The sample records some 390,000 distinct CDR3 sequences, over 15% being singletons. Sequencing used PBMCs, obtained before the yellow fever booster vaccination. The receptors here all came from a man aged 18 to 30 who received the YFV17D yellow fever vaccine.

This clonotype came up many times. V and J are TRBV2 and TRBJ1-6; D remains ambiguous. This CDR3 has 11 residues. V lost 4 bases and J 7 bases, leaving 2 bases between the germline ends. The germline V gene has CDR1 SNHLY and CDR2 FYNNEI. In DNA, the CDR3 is TGTGCCAGCAGTGGCAATTCACCCCTCCACTTT. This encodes CASSGNSPLHF.

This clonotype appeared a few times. The CDR3 spells CASKEQSNTEAFF. CDR3 bases: TGTGCCAGCAAGGAGCAATCGAACACTGAAGCTTTCTTT. The V call is TRBV7-3, the J call TRBJ1-1; D is unresolved. The ends were cut back, 7 bases at V and 1 base at J, with 10 bases in the middle. CDR3 length equals 13 residues. CDR1 SGHTA and CDR2 FQGTGA come from the germline V gene.

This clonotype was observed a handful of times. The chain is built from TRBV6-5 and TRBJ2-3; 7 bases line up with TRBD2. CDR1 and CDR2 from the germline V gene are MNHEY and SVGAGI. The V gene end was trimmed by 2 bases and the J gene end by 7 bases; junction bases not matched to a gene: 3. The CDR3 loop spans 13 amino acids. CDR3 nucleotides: TGTGCCAGCAGTTACGGCGGGGGAAATACGCAGTATTTT. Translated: CASSYGGGNTQYF.

The CDR3, as DNA: TGTGCCAGCAGCCATAGACGGGGGATGGCGACCGGGGAGCTGTTTTTT. Translating gives CASSHRRGMATGELFF. The V and J genes are TRBV3-1 and TRBJ2-2, with D possibly being TRBD2 (6 bases). The CDR3 covers 16 residues. The V and J ends lost 3 bases and 5 bases respectively, with 16 bases between them. Germline-derived CDR1 and CDR2 are LGHDT and YNNKEL (reference sequence).